This entry concerns a single TCR beta chain. Its antigen remains unknown. The entry originates in a study of regulatory T cells in long-lasting Graves disease. Study in general: Over 5 years on antithyroid drugs plus positive TSH receptor antibodies marked Graves' disease as persistent. Notes on the study in general: Study was limited to peripheral blood, excluding thyroid tissue. Persistent disease was associated with favored TRBV28 usage and with favored use of TRBJ1-2 and TRBJ2-5.

Time point given: persistent/refractory GD, antithyroid drugs over 5 years with positive TRAb. From RNA extracted from PBMCs, the TCR library was made. With iRepertoire HTBI primers and Arm-PCR of CDR3 regions, TCR beta libraries were built. Via MiXCR, TCRdb re-called the multiplex PCR reads, giving one row per CDR3 protein. The table has 350,000 to 500,000 distinct CDR3 sequences, approximately 22% seen once. With 2 bases clipped from V and 6 bases from J, the junction kept 9 bases outside the gene matches. The CDR3 spans 16 residues. The V gene's germline CDR1 is SGHRS and CDR2 YFSETQ. The clonotype originates from a female donor with Graves disease. This sample comprised peripheral blood mononuclear cells (PBMCs), obtained when the disease was refractory, from a patient treated with antithyroid drugs. The chain has TRBV5-1 and TRBJ2-5, with TRBD1 matching over 11 bases. CDR3 in DNA: TGCGCCAGCAGCTTCGGTAACGGACAGGGGGCCCAGACCCAGTACTTC. Amino acids: CASSFGNGQGAQTQYF.